This T cell receptor beta chain was profiled in a study of cytomegalovirus exposure and HLA in healthy donors. Study results and limitations: The likely explanation for a cluster of highly shared sequence variants was sequencing artifact. Sequencing depth across donors, presence/absence analyses assumed, was roughly uniform.

This CDR3 is 15 amino acids long. CDR1 and CDR2 from the germline V gene are SNHLY and FYNNEI. V was shortened by 7 bases and J by 4 bases, with 20 bases between the two germline ends. The PCR contained 60 Vbeta and 13 Jbeta primers. In the original analysis: As a later analysis found, there were approximately 80 million unique TCR beta chains, of which roughly 11 million were shared. Measured with immunoSEQ multiplex PCR; TCRdb has only the in-frame clones, and not every one. The V and J calls and the clone size are those of that table, but D and trimming were determined from the DNA. The repertoire holds roughly 200,000 clones, with roughly 79% as singletons. The donors gave bone marrow, and they were healthy. Notes on this clone: Its antigen remains unknown.

Material for sequencing was PBMCs. This TCR was sampled from a man aged 25 to 40 in good health and CMV-seronegative. The chain couples TRBV2 to TRBJ2-7, with D tentatively TRBD1 (6 bases). CDR3 DNA sequence: TGTGCCAGCAAGATGACAGGTTTAGACTTTTACGAGCAGTACTTC. Protein sequence: CASKMTGLDFYEQYF.